This T cell receptor (beta chain) appears in the sequencing data of a study of identical twins (dated by TCRdb to 2016 to 2018). Notes on the research overall: To test whether fetal clonotypes persist, this study deep-sequenced TCR alpha and beta repertoires from monozygotic twins, from unrelated adults of various ages, and from cord blood. To rule out contamination, the twin experiments were replicated at different times with different library preparation protocols.

All donors were healthy Caucasians. Three pairs of female monozygotic twins, all aged about 18 to 29 years, made up the twin cohort. CD4+ and CD8+ T cell populations were isolated with positive isolation kits from Invitrogen. The full study reports these points: A weaker excess of twin sharing was found in beta out-of-frame sequences because the signal-to-noise ratio was lowered by fewer shared sequences. Invariant T cells such as MAIT and iNKT could partly confound zero-insertion analyses, though diverse VJ usage argued against this for most clonotypes. Abundant cord blood beta clonotypes had fewer insertions, young adult naive repertoires showed a similar but weaker trend, and memory repertoires showed no such trend. In monozygotic twins, out-of-frame TCR alpha sharing was systematically underestimated by recombination models, although the models agreed with sharing between unrelated individuals. Out-of-frame TCR alpha sequences shared between twins showed an excess of low generation-probability sequences compared with coincidental sharing between unrelated individuals. Because the same donors could not be followed over many years, conclusions were based on cross-sectional statistical analysis.

Libraries were built with 5' RACE. Reads for this sample came from an Illumina HiSeq 2000. Template switching introduced a universal primer binding site; the final cDNA contained a unique molecular identifier, enabling accurate counting of TCR cDNA molecules. Specific primers in the conserved constant-segment region were used to synthesize first-strand cDNA for the TCR alpha and beta chains. Each cDNA library was double barcoded, with a SMART-Mk sample barcode plus Illumina barcodes, to control for contamination. Two successive PCR steps introduced TruSeq adapter sequences along with Illumina sample barcodes. Sequencing of the TCR alpha and beta cDNA libraries was done on the Illumina HiSeq platform using custom primers. In the source study's methods: Raw reads were processed with MiGEC to extract unique molecular identifiers, and MiXCR was used to determine CDR3 positions. For each individual, recombination models were inferred using an EM algorithm with the repgenHMM and IGoR tools. Shared clonotype analysis was performed with the tcR package in R, normalizing sharing by the product of cloneset sizes. To study raw recombination without the effects of thymic and clonal selection, out-of-frame nonproductive sequences were analyzed. The public reads were reanalyzed by TCRdb: fastp trimming at Q25, MiXCR alignment, in-frame beta chains only. Identical CDR3 protein sequences are pooled into one entry, listed with their most common genes and DNA. The authors' filters were not applied to this entry. The sample table lists approximately 470,000 distinct CDR3 sequences, around 14% of them with a count of one. Of the sample, about 0.52% falls within the top ten clones.

Ends trimmed: V by 7 bases, J by 6 bases; bases unmatched to a gene: 9. The cysteine opens and the phenylalanine closes a CDR3 of 15 amino acids. The CDR3 DNA has 45 bases and is translated from base 1. CDR1 and CDR2, looked up from the germline V gene (reference sequence), are LNHNV and YYDKDF. This clonotype has just a few counts. The specificity of this receptor is unknown. No much larger clone exists at a distance of one base, and base qualities are not known. These data were likewise used in another study, on yellow fever vaccine responses in identical twins. From the second report: The T cell response to vaccination in identical twins was reported by the authors to appear partly convergent and partly personalized. The study precisely tracked vaccine-responding T cell clones in identical twins.

This TCR came from a woman aged 18 to 35 in good health. Sequencing was performed on CD4+ T cells sorted from blood. In this chain, TRBV15 is recombined with TRBJ2-1; the junction holds 10 bases that match TRBD2. The DNA is TGTGCCACCACCCGAGCGGGGGGGCCGGTCAATGAGCAGTTCTTC. This encodes CATTRAGGPVNEQFF.